What follows describes a single TCR beta chain. The data were taken from a study of blood T cell repertoires in COVID-19. Study overall: Samples came from the United States, Italy and Spain, spanning acute and convalescent COVID-19. In each case, the material was cDNA or gDNA derived from T cells, B-cell-depleted T cells, or PBMCs.

CDR1 LGHNA and CDR2 YNFKEQ come from the germline V gene. Trimming stripped 5 bases from V and 1 base from J, with 11 bases between. This CDR3 comprises 14 residues. Per the original data handling: Quantification of nucleated cells was approximated via reference gene primer amplification. Sequencing used immunoSEQ multiplex PCR; TCRdb keeps in-frame clones, though not all of them. V and J calls and clone size are given by that table; D and trimming were obtained from the DNA. The sample has some 50,000 clones, 88% seen once; the top ten hold approximately 3.5%. V usage is TRBV4-2 and J usage is TRBJ1-1, with D maybe TRBD1 (5 bases). The TCR sequence derives from a human donor in a cohort sampled during active COVID-19. Sequenced sample: peripheral blood. The CDR3 DNA is TGTGCCAGCAGCTTAAGTGGACAGAACACTGAAGCTTTCTTT. This encodes CASSLSGQNTEAFF.